This section outlines one T cell receptor beta chain sequence together with its context. Its specificity is unknown. The data belong to a study of cytomegalovirus exposure and HLA in healthy donors. Study details: As an earlier analysis found, around 170 million T cells yielded 100 million to 130 million unique TCR beta sequences.

There are 14 residues in the CDR3. Germline CDR1 is SGHRS and CDR2 is YFSETQ. V was cut by 2 bases and J by 3 bases, with 10 bases left in between. Points from the study as a whole: TCR beta V- and J-gene trimming was later associated with a missense DCLRE1C variant. The classifier was said to identify cytomegalovirus status with high specificity and sensitivity.

The PCR used 60 Vbeta and 13 Jbeta primers. The repertoire was sequenced with immunoSEQ multiplex PCR; TCRdb's copy has only in-frame clones and lacks some. The table lists approximately 140,000 clones, about three quarters of them singletons. The chain combines TRBV5-1 with TRBJ2-3; the D gene is possibly TRBD1 (6 bases). This TCR came from a woman between 18 and 29 years old in good health and CMV-seronegative. Sequenced material: PBMCs. The CDR3 loop reads CASSLSDRTDTQYF. CDR3 sequence (DNA): TGCGCCAGCAGCTTATCGGACAGAACAGATACGCAGTATTTT. The full variable domain, its missing parts supplied by reference TRBV5-1 and TRBJ2-3, is KAGVTQTPRYLIKTRGQQVTLSCSPISGHRSVSWYQQTPGQGLQFLFEYFSETQRNKGNFPGRFSGRQFSNSRSEMNVSTLELGDSALYLCASSLSDRTDTQYFGPGTRLTVL.